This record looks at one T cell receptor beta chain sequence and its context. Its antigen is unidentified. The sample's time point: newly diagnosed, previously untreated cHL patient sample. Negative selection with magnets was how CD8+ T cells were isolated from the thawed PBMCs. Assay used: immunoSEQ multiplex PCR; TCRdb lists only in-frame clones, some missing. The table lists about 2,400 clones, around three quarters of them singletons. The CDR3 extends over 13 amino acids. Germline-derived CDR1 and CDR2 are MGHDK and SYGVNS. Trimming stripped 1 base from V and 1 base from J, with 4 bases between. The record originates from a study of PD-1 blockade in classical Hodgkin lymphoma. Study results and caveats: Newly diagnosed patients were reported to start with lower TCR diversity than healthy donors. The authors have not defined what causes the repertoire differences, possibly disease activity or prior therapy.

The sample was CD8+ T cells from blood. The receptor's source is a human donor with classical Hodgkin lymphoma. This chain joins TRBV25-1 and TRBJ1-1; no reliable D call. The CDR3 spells CASSELENTEAFF. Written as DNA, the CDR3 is TGTGCCAGCAGTGAATTGGAGAACACTGAAGCTTTCTTT.